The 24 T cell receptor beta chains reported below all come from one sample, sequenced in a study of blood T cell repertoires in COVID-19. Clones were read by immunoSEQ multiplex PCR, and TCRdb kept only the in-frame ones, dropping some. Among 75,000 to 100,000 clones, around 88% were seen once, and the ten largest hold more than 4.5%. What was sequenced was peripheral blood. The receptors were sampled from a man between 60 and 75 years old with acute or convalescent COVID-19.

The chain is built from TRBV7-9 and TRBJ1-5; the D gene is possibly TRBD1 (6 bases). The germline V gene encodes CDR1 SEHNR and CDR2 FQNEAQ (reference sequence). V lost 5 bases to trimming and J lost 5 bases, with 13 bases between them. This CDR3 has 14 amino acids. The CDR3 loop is CASSVLTGDQPQHF. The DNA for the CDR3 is TGTGCCAGCAGCGTACTGACAGGAGATCAGCCCCAGCATTTT.

The CDR3 here is CAWFEWAEAFF. DNA of the CDR3: TGTGCCTGGTTTGAGTGGGCAGAAGCTTTCTTT. The chain uses TRBV30 and TRBJ1-1; D is uncertain. The CDR3 runs to 11 residues. Germline V gene sequence: CDR1 GTSNPN, CDR2 SVGIG (reference sequence). V was trimmed by 5 bases and J by 8 bases, leaving 12 bases between them.

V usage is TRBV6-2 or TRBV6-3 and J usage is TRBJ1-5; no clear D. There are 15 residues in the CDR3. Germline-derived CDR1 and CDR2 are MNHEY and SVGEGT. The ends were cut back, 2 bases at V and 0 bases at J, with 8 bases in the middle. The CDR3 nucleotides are TGTGCCAGCAGTTACAGACTTTATAGCAATCAGCCCCAGCATTTT. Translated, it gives CASSYRLYSNQPQHF.

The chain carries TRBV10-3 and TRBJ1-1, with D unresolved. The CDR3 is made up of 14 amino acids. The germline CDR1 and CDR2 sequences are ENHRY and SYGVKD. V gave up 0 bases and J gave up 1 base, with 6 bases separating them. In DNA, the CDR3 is TGTGCCATCAGTGAGTCCTACGGGAACACTGAAGCTTTCTTT. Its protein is CAISESYGNTEAFF.

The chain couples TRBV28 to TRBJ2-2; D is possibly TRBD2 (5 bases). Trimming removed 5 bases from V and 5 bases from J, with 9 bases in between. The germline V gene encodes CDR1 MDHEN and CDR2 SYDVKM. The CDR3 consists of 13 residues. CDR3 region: CASSPPGTGELFF. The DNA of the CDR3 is TGTGCCAGCAGTCCCCCGGGGACCGGGGAGCTGTTTTTT.

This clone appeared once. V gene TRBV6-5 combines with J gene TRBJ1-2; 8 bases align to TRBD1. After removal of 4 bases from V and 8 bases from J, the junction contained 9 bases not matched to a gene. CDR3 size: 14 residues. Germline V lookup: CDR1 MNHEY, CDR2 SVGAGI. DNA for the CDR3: TGTGCCAGCAGTTCGGGGACAGGCGGAGTAGGCTACACCTTC. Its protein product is CASSSGTGGVGYTF.

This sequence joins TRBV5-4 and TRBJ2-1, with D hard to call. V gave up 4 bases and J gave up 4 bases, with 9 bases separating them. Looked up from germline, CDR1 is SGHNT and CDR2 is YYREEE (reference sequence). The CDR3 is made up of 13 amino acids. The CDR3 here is CASSSSTYNEQFF. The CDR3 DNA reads TGTGCCAGCAGCAGTAGTACTTACAATGAGCAGTTCTTC.

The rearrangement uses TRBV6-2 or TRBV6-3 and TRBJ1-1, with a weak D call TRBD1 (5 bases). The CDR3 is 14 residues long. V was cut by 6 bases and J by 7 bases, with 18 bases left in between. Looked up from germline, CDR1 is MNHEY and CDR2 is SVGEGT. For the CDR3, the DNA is TGTGCCAGCAGCCCCTCCAGGGACTGGGGTGAAGCTTTCTTT. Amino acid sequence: CASSPSRDWGEAFF.

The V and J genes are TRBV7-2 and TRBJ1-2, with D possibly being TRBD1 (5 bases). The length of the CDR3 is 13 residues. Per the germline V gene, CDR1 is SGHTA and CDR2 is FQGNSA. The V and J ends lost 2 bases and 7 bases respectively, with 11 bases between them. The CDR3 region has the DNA TGTGCCAGCAGCTTAAAAGGGGATCTTGGCTACACCTTC. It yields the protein CASSLKGDLGYTF.

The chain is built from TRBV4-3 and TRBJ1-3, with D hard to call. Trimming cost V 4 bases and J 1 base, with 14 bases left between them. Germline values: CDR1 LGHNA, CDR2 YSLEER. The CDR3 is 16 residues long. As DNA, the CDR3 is TGCGCCAGCAGCCTTGAGCTGCATTCTTCTGGAAACACCATATATTTT. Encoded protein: CASSLELHSSGNTIYF.

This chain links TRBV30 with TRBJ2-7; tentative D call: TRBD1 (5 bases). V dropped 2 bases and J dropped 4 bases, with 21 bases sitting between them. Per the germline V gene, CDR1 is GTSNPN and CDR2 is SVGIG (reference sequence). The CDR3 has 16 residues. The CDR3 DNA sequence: TGTGCCTGGAGTTATAAGGCAGGGCCGTATACTTACGAGCAGTACTTC. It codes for CAWSYKAGPYTYEQYF.

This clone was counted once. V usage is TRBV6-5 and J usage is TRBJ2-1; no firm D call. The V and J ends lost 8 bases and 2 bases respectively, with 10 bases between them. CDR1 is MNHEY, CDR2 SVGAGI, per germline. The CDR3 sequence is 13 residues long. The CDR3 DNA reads TGTGCCAGCTCTCAGCGCCCCTACAATGAGCAGTTCTTC. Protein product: CASSQRPYNEQFF.

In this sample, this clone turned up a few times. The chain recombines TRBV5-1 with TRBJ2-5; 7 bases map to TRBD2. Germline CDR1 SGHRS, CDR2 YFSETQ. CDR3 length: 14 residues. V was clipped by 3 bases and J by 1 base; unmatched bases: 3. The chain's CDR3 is CASSSGLLQETQYF. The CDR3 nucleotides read TGCGCCAGCAGCTCGGGACTACTCCAAGAGACCCAGTACTTC.

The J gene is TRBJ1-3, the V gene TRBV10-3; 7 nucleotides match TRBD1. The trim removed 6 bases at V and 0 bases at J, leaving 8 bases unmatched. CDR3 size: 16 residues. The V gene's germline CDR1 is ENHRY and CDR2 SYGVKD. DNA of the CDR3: TGTGCCATCAGCGAGACAGGGACAAGCTCTGGAAACACCATATATTTT. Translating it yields CAISETGTSSGNTIYF.

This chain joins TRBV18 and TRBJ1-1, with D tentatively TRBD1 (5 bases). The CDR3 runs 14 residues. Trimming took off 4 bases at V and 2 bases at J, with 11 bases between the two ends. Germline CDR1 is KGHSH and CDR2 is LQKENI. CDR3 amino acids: CASSLQGTNTEAFF. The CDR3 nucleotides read TGTGCCAGCTCACTCCAGGGAACTAACACTGAAGCTTTCTTT.

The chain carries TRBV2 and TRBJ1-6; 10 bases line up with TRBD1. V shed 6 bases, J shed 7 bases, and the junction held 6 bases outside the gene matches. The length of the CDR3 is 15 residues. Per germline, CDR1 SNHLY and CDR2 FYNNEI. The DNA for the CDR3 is TGTGCCAGCAGAGAGGGGACAGGGGAGAATTCACCCCTCCACTTT. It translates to CASREGTGENSPLHF. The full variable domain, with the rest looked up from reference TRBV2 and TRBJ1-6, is EPEVTQTPSHQVTQMGQEVILRCVPISNHLYFYWYRQILGQKVEFLVSFYNNEISEKSEIFDDQFSVERPDGSNFTLKIRSTKLEDSAMYFCASREGTGENSPLHFGNGTRLTVT.

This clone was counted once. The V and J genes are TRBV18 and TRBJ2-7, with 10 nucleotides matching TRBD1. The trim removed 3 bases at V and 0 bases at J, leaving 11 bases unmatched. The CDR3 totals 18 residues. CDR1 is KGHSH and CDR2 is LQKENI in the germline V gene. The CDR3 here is CASSPRDRGGISSYEQYF. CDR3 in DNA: TGTGCCAGCTCACCGCGGGACAGGGGAGGGATAAGCTCCTACGAGCAGTACTTC.

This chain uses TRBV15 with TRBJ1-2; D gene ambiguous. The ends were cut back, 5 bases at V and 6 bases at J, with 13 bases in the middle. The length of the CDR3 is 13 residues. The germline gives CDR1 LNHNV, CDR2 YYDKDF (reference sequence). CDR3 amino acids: CATSSSPGNGYTF. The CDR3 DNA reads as TGTGCCACCAGCTCCTCTCCGGGAAATGGCTACACCTTC.

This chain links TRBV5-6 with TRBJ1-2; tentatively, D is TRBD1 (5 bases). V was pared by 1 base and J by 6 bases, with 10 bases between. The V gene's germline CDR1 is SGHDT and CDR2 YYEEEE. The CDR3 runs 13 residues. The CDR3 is CASSLRQGDGYTF. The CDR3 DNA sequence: TGTGCCAGCAGCTTGCGCCAGGGTGATGGCTACACCTTC. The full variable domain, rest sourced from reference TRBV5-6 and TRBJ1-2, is DAGVTQSPTHLIKTRGQQVTLRCSPKSGHDTVSWYQQALGQGPQFIFQYYEEEERQRGNFPDRFSGHQFPNYSSELNVNALLLGDSALYLCASSLRQGDGYTFGSGTRLTVV.

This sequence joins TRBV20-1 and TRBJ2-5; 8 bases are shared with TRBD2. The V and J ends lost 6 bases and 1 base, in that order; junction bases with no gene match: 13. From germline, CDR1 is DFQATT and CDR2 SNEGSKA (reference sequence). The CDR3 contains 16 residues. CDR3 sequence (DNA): TGCAGTGCCAGTCCCGATAGCGGGGTAATCCAAGAGACCCAGTACTTC. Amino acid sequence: CSASPDSGVIQETQYF.

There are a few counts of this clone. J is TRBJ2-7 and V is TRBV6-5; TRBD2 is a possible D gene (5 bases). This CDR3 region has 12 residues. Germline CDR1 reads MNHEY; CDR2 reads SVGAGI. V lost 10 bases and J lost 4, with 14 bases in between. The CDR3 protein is CATSTTGYEQYF. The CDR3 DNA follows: TGTGCCACTTCGACAACGGGGTACGAGCAGTACTTC.

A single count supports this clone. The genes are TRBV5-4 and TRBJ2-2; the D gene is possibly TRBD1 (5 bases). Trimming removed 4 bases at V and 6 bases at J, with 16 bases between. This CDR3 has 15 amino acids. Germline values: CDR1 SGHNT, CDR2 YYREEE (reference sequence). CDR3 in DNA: TGTGCCAGCAGCGGGGCCGCTAGTATCGCCGGGGAGCTGTTTTTT. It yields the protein CASSGAASIAGELFF.

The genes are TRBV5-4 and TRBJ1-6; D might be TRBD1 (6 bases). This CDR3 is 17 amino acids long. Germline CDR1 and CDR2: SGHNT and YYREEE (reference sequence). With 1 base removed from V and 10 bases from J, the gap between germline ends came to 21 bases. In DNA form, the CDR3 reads TGTGCCAGCAGCTTGATAGGCAGCTTAACGGGGGGCTCACCCCTCCACTTT. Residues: CASSLIGSLTGGSPLHF.

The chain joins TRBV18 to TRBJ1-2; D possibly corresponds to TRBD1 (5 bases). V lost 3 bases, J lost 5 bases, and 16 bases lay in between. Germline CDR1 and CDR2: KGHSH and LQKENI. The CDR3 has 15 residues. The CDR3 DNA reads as TGTGCCAGCTCACCCGCGTCGGACACCACTTATGGCTACACCTTC. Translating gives CASSPASDTTYGYTF.